This is a list of T cell receptor beta chains from one sample in a study of T cells in Graves' hyperthyroidism and ophthalmopathy. TCRdb reprocessed the multiplex PCR reads with MiXCR, giving one entry per CDR3 protein. The sample lists hundreds of thousands of distinct CDR3 sequences, around 40% seen once, with less than 35% in the top ten. The sequenced sample consisted of blood. These receptors all stem from a woman aged 40 to 55 with Graves' hyperthyroidism. The CDR3 runs from the conserved cysteine through the conserved F or W. A D gene is named only where the DNA matches it firmly. Expanded clones are given a class, and other clones once, few, many or no size at all.

J	V	D	size	DNA	CDR3
TRBJ2-5	TRBV18	TRBD2	.	TGTGCCAGCTCACCACTAGCGGGGGATCAAGAGACCCAGTACTTC	CASSPLAGDQETQYF
TRBJ2-2	TRBV12-3/TRBV12-4	TRBD1	few	TGTGCCAGCAGTTTGGTAGGGACAGGACACACCGGGGAGCTGTTTTTT	CASSLVGTGHTGELFF
TRBJ2-6	TRBV6-5	.	many	TGTGCCAGCAGTTGGGCCGGGGCCAACGTCCTGACTTTC	CASSWAGANVLTF
TRBJ1-1	TRBV27	TRBD1	.	TGTGCCAGCAGTGCCCGGACAGGGTCTGAAGCTTTCTTT	CASSARTGSEAFF
TRBJ2-3	TRBV29-1	TRBD1	few	TGCAGCGTTACCGGGACAGTAGCCGCAGATACGCAGTATTTT	CSVTGTVAADTQYF
TRBJ2-7	TRBV19	.	few	TGTGCCAGTAGTATAGGCGGCTCCTACGAGCAGTACTTC	CASSIGGSYEQYF
TRBJ2-7	TRBV19	TRBD1	many	TGTGCCAGTAGGAGGACAGGGGCGTCAATCTCCTACGAGCAGTACTTC	CASRRTGASISYEQYF
TRBJ1-2	TRBV6-5	.	few	TGTGCCAGCGATAACGGGGGCATCAACTATGGCTACACCTTC	CASDNGGINYGYTF
TRBJ2-6	TRBV25-1	.	many	TGTGCCGGGCAGAGCTCTGGGGCCAACGTCCTGACTTTC	CAGQSSGANVLTF
TRBJ2-7	TRBV7-2	TRBD2	many	TGTGCCAGCAGCTTGACGGGGGGGCCTTTCGAGCAGTACTTC	CASSLTGGPFEQYF
TRBJ1-2	TRBV29-1	TRBD1	many	TGCAGCGTCCGGACAGGGGACGGCTATGGCTACACCTTC	CSVRTGDGYGYTF
TRBJ2-5	TRBV7-9	TRBD1	many	TGTGCCAGCAGCTTCGGGTGGGCCGGGACAACAGGGGGAGAGACCCAGTACTTC	CASSFGWAGTTGGETQYF
TRBJ1-5	TRBV9	.	many	TGTGCCAGCAGCGTAGAGCAGGGAGGTCAGCCCCAGCATTTT	CASSVEQGGQPQHF